Sample share makes the clone carrying this T cell receptor (beta chain) medium-sized. Its antigen is still unknown. Graft donor-derived T-allo10 cells were described as host-alloantigen-specific, anergic, and alloantigen-specifically suppressive. The data were taken from a study of type 1 regulatory T cells. Across the study: An in vitro protocol generated T-allo10, a Tr1-enriched, alloantigen-specific CD4 T cell product.

The V end lost 4 bases, the J end lost 13 bases, and 11 bases lay between the germline ends. The CDR3 runs 10 residues. CDR1 and CDR2 (germline): MDHEN, SYDVKM. TCRdb itself ran the reads through MiXCR, one entry per CDR3 protein. The sample has around 69,000 distinct CDR3 sequences, about three fifths seen once. The gene calls are TRBV28 and TRBJ2-7; D may be TRBD1 (5 bases). The clonotype originates from a human donor in good health. Sample: cultured T cells, either the whole culture or a sorted T cell fraction (not recorded which). The subset denotes: Tr1-enriched cell product generated in vitro against host alloantigens. The CDR3, as DNA: TGTGCCAGCAGTTCGAGGACAACCTACTTC. Its translation: CASSSRTTYF.